The 27 T cell receptor beta chains below come from one sample, sequenced in a study of T cells in Graves' hyperthyroidism and ophthalmopathy. Amplification yielded TCR beta CDR3 regions, with RNA transcripts as the source. During a first-round RT-PCR of the TCR CDR3, the HTBI primer set was used. TCRdb analysed the multiplex PCR reads with MiXCR anew, one entry per CDR3 protein. The sample has 300,000 to 400,000 distinct CDR3 sequences, around 20% seen once; the top ten hold 50%. Sample: blood. The receptors were gathered from a woman aged 45-60 years with Graves' hyperthyroidism.

This clonotype was detected only once. The J gene is TRBJ2-3, the V gene TRBV28; 9 bases match TRBD2. The germline V gene encodes CDR1 MDHEN and CDR2 SYDVKM. With V trimmed by 4 bases and J by 1 base, 12 bases remained unmatched. The CDR3 sequence is 18 residues long. CDR3 residues: CASSWTASGAPRTDTQYF. DNA for the CDR3: TGTGCCAGCAGTTGGACGGCTAGCGGGGCGCCCCGCACAGATACGCAGTATTTT.

This clonotype came up many times. The junction shows a germline mismatch at one end, possibly a read error. The chain couples TRBV2 to TRBJ1-6; D perhaps matches TRBD1 (5 bases). Germline-derived CDR1 and CDR2 are SNHLY and FYNNEI. This CDR3 is built from 15 residues. CDR3 in amino acids: CASREGTAEGSPLHF. The CDR3 coding sequence is TGTGCCAGCAGAGAAGGGACCGCCGAGGGTTCACCCCTCCACTTT. Full variable domain (rest looked up from reference TRBV2 and TRBJ1-6): EPEVTQTPSHQVTQMGQEVILRCVPISNHLYFYWYRQILGQKVEFLVSFYNNEISEKSEIFDDQFSVERPDGSNFTLKIRSTKLEDSAMYFCASREGTAEGSPLHFGNGTRLTVT.

The chain recombines TRBV5-4 with TRBJ2-3, with 7 bases lining up with TRBD1. Germline-derived CDR1 and CDR2 are SGHNT and YYREEE (reference sequence). CDR3 length: 14 amino acids. The V segment lost 5 bases and the J segment 1 base; nucleotides outside the gene matches: 4. The DNA of the CDR3 is TGTGCCAGCAGGACAGGGCGAGGCACAGATACGCAGTATTTT. It yields the protein CASRTGRGTDTQYF. The full variable domain, in which reference TRBV5-4 and TRBJ2-3 provide the parts outside the CDR3, is ETGVTQSPTHLIKTRGQQVTLRCSSQSGHNTVSWYQQALGQGPQFIFQYYREEENGRGNFPPRFSGLQFPNYSSELNVNALELDDSALYLCASRTGRGTDTQYFGPGTRLTVL.

This clonotype was counted at least ten times. The rearrangement uses TRBV6-1 and TRBJ2-3, with 7 bases fitting TRBD2. The CDR3 is 17 residues long. Unmatched junction bases numbered 13, after V lost 5 bases and J lost 2 bases. The germline CDR1 and CDR2 sequences are MNHNS and SASEGT. The CDR3 loop is CASSSLGRSANTDTQYF. CDR3 sequence (DNA): TGTGCCAGCAGTTCCCTCGGGAGGAGTGCCAACACAGATACGCAGTATTTT.

This sequence joins TRBV2 and TRBJ1-1; 8 bases are a match to TRBD1. The CDR3 runs 18 residues. The germline CDR1 and CDR2 sequences are SNHLY and FYNNEI. The V segment lost 6 bases and the J segment 3 bases; nucleotides outside the gene matches: 18. The CDR3 DNA sequence: TGTGCCAGCAGCGATGGGCGGACAGGGATGGTGGCGGACACTGAAGCTTTCTTT. It specifies CASSDGRTGMVADTEAFF.

This clonotype was seen at least ten times. This chain connects TRBV9 to TRBJ2-5; either TRBD1 or TRBD2 may fit D (5 bases each). Germline-derived CDR1 and CDR2 are SGDLS and YYNGEE. Trimming removed 0 bases from V and 5 bases from J, with 14 bases in between. The CDR3 totals 15 residues. CDR3 coding DNA: TGTGCCAGCAGCGTAGACGTGCGTTGGGGGGAGACCCAGTACTTC. Residues: CASSVDVRWGETQYF.

The chain uses TRBV4-1 and TRBJ2-7; D is unclear. The germline V gene has CDR1 MGHRA and CDR2 YSYEKL. V lost 4 bases and J 0 bases, leaving 13 bases between the germline ends. The CDR3 is 15 amino acids. CDR3 residues: CASSPLRTGSYEQYF. The CDR3, as DNA: TGCGCCAGCAGCCCCCTACGGACGGGCTCCTACGAGCAGTACTTC.

This clonotype was picked up many times. DNA of the CDR3: TGTGCCAGCAGCTCCGGACAGGTTTTCTCTGGGGCCAACGTCCTGACTTTC. It codes for CASSSGQVFSGANVLTF. This chain connects TRBV6-2 or TRBV6-3 to TRBJ2-6; 7 bases match TRBD1. The CDR3 totals 17 residues. Germline lookup yields CDR1 MNHEY and CDR2 SVGEGT. J gave up 0 bases and V 6 bases, and 8 bases lay outside the gene matches.

At least ten counts were recorded for this clonotype. This sequence joins TRBV6-1 and TRBJ1-1; D ambiguous. CDR1 is MNHNS and CDR2 is SASEGT in the germline V gene. The CDR3 runs 12 residues. V shed 5 bases and J shed 10 bases, with 14 bases lying between them. The CDR3 DNA sequence: TGTGCCAGCAGTCTGACGGAGAGATCAGCTTTCTTT. It codes for CASSLTERSAFF.

This clonotype was seen more than once but under ten times. The V call is TRBV19, the J call TRBJ2-1; D remains ambiguous. Per the germline V gene, CDR1 is LNHDA and CDR2 is SQIVND (reference sequence). V shed 6 bases and J shed 0 bases, with 15 bases lying between them. The CDR3 covers 16 residues. CDR3 sequence (DNA): TGTGCCAGTAGAGAACATAGTACGGTCTCCTACAATGAGCAGTTCTTC. The encoded protein is CASREHSTVSYNEQFF.

This clonotype was observed a handful of times. The rearrangement links TRBV6-2 or TRBV6-3 to TRBJ1-2; the D gene is possibly TRBD1 (5 bases). V was trimmed by 0 bases and J by 2 bases, leaving 10 bases between them. Germline loops: CDR1 MNHEY, CDR2 SVGEGT. The CDR3 has 15 amino acids. In DNA, the CDR3 is TGTGCCAGCAGTTACTCCTCTACAGGAAACTATGGCTACACCTTC. Translating gives CASSYSSTGNYGYTF.

This chain connects TRBV3-1 to TRBJ1-1; D is uncertain. Deletions cut 2 bases from V and 7 bases from J, with 8 bases between. CDR1 is LGHDT, CDR2 YNNKEL, per germline (reference sequence). The CDR3 has 12 amino acids. CDR3 sequence (DNA): TGTGCCAGCAGCCAACTCTTGGGTGAAGCTTTCTTT. This sequence encodes CASSQLLGEAFF.

In this sample, this clonotype turned up many times. The chain recombines TRBV28 with TRBJ2-1; D is unresolved. Per the germline V gene, CDR1 is MDHEN and CDR2 is SYDVKM. Trimming pared 8 bases from V and 4 bases from J, leaving 6 bases between. The CDR3 length is 11 residues. The CDR3 reads CASQTYNEQFF. CDR3 sequence (DNA): TGTGCCAGCCAGACATACAATGAGCAGTTCTTC.

This clonotype came up a few times. This chain uses TRBV12-3 or TRBV12-4 with TRBJ2-3; D may be TRBD2 (6 bases). The CDR3 sequence is 16 residues long. Deletions cut 6 bases from V and 3 bases from J, with 19 bases between. The CDR3 loop is CASSPNPSRETDTQYF. Written as DNA, the CDR3 is TGTGCCAGCAGCCCAAACCCAAGCCGGGAGACAGATACGCAGTATTTT.

V gene TRBV2 combines with J gene TRBJ1-1; TRBD1 matches at 12 bases. CDR3 length: 16 residues. Germline CDR1 is SNHLY and CDR2 is FYNNEI. V lost 4 bases to trimming and J lost 8 bases; unmatched junction nucleotides: 11. In DNA, the CDR3 is TGTGCCAGCAGTGGTGGGACAGGGGGCGCGTTCTCCGAAGCTTTCTTT. Translation: CASSGGTGGAFSEAFF.

This rearrangement joins TRBV20-1 to TRBJ2-5; D remains ambiguous. The V gene lost 7 bases and the J gene lost 3 bases, with 18 bases spanning the gap. The CDR3 is 14 residues long. The germline gives CDR1 DFQATT, CDR2 SNEGSKA (reference sequence). CDR3 region: CSVSNRAPKETQYF. As DNA, the CDR3 is TGCAGTGTCAGCAACCGGGCACCCAAAGAGACCCAGTACTTC.

Ten or more counts support this clonotype. This chain joins TRBV11-2 and TRBJ1-2, with a tentative D call TRBD1 (5 bases). Trimming took 2 bases from V and 2 from J, leaving 12 bases between them. The CDR3 runs 15 residues. Germline V gene sequence: CDR1 SGHAT, CDR2 FQNNGV. This CDR3 is CASSLSGLSNYGYTF. CDR3 coding DNA: TGTGCCAGCAGCTTATCAGGGTTGTCAAACTATGGCTACACCTTC.

This clonotype occurred a few times. Possible read error: a much larger clone is one base away. Without the conserved terminal phenylalanine or tryptophan, this CDR3 likely stems from a read error. CDR3 loop: CAWSPAVQETQYL. CDR3 nucleotides: TGTGCCTGGAGTCCAGCAGTCCAAGAGACCCAGTACCTC. The genes are TRBV30 and TRBJ2-5, with D uncertain. This CDR3 spans 13 amino acids. From germline, CDR1 is GTSNPN and CDR2 SVGIG (reference sequence). Trimming left V 2 bases short and J 1 base short, with 8 bases between.

The chain is built from TRBV11-2 and TRBJ2-7, with 9 bases aligning to TRBD2. Germline assignment: CDR1 SGHAT and CDR2 FQNNGV. CDR3 length equals 16 residues. Trimming took 4 bases from V and 9 from J; bases not matched to a gene: 16. The DNA of the CDR3 is TGTGCCAGCAGCTCAGGGGGACTAGCCGCCCGAATGCGGCAGTACTTC. Amino acid sequence: CASSSGGLAARMRQYF.

Note on this clonotype: The junction differs from germline at one of its ends, possibly a read error. The gene calls are TRBV3-1 and TRBJ1-5, with a weak D call TRBD1 (5 bases). In germline, CDR1 is LGHDT, CDR2 YNNKEL (reference sequence). This CDR3 is built from 16 residues. The CDR3 loop is CASSQQGGSGNQPQHF. DNA for the CDR3: TGTGCCAGCAGCCAACAGGGTGGAAGTGGCAATCAGCCCCAGCATTTC.

The chain has TRBV3-1 and TRBJ2-2, with TRBD1 as a possible D gene (7 bases). V lost 6 bases and J lost 1, with 15 bases in between. The CDR3 consists of 16 residues. CDR1 and CDR2 (germline): LGHDT, YNNKEL (reference sequence). The CDR3 region has the DNA TGTGCCAGCAGACGAGCAGGGGGAGGGAACACCGGGGAGCTGTTTTTT. Protein: CASRRAGGGNTGELFF.

This clonotype was counted many times. The CDR3 reads CAWSVPGRGHIQYF. The DNA for the CDR3 is TGTGCCTGGAGTGTACCTGGCAGGGGGCACATTCAGTACTTC. V usage is TRBV30 and J usage is TRBJ2-4, with TRBD1 matching 8 bases. The CDR3 is 14 residues long. CDR1 is GTSNPN, CDR2 SVGIG, per germline (reference sequence). V trimming: 0 bases; J trimming: 8 bases; junction bases outside the gene matches: 6.

This clonotype was seen a handful of times. The chain joins TRBV5-6 to TRBJ2-7; no definite D call. This CDR3 has 14 residues. V was clipped by 4 bases and J by 2 bases, with 13 bases between them. Germline V gives CDR1 SGHDT, CDR2 YYEEEE. The DNA of the CDR3 is TGTGCCAGCAGCACCTGGACGGAGACCTACGAGCAGTACTTC. Its translation is CASSTWTETYEQYF.

This clonotype was counted at least ten times. V usage is TRBV30 and J usage is TRBJ1-5, with D perhaps TRBD1 (5 bases). V lost 3 bases, J lost 4 bases, and 10 bases lay in between. The CDR3 is 13 residues long. Germline values: CDR1 GTSNPN, CDR2 SVGIG (reference sequence). The CDR3 spells CAWRVDRNQPQHF. The CDR3 nucleotides are TGTGCCTGGAGAGTCGACAGAAATCAGCCCCAGCATTTT. Together with reference TRBV30 and TRBJ1-5, the CDR3 gives the full variable domain: SQTIHQWPATLVQPVGSPLSLECTVEGTSNPNLYWYRQAAGRGLQLLFYSVGIGQISSEVPQNLSASRPQDRQFILSSKKLLLSDSGFYLCAWRVDRNQPQHFGDGTRLSIL.

CDR3 loop: CASSSTPGQGNNEQFF. The DNA for the CDR3 is TGTGCCAGCAGTTCGACCCCGGGACAGGGGAACAATGAGCAGTTCTTC. The chain uses TRBV7-3 and TRBJ2-1, with 10 bases fitting TRBD1. In germline, CDR1 is SGHTA, CDR2 FQGTGA. CDR3 length equals 16 residues. Trimming cost V 6 bases and J 5 bases; bases outside gene matches: 10.

This clonotype was seen at least ten times. This chain joins TRBV20-1 and TRBJ2-2; tentative D call: TRBD2 (5 bases). The CDR3 loop spans 14 amino acids. CDR1 is DFQATT, CDR2 SNEGSKA, per germline (reference sequence). Between the trimmed V and J ends, which lost 2 bases and 0 bases, there was a span of 7 bases. DNA for the CDR3: TGCAGTGCTAGACCCGGGACGAACACCGGGGAGCTGTTTTTT. Translating it yields CSARPGTNTGELFF.

This clonotype was detected only a few times. V usage is TRBV19 and J usage is TRBJ1-4, with D possibly TRBD1 on 6 matching bases. The germline V and J ends were trimmed by 7 bases and 4 bases, with 16 bases remaining between them. This CDR3 has 15 amino acids. Germline V CDR1 and CDR2: LNHDA, SQIVND (reference sequence). The CDR3 DNA reads as TGTGCCAGTACCCCGAAGGACAGAAATAATGAAAAACTGTTTTTT. It specifies CASTPKDRNNEKLFF.